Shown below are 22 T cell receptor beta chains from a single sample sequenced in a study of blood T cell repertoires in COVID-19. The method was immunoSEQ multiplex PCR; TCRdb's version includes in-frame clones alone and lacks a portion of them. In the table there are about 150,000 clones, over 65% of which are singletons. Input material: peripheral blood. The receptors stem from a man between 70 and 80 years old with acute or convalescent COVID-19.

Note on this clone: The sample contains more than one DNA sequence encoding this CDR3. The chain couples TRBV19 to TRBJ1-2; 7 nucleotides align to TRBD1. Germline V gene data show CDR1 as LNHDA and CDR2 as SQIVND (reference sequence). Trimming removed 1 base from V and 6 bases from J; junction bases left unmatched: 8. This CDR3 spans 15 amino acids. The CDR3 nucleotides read TGTGCCAGTAGTATAGGGACAGGAGGCGCGAATGGCTACACCTTC. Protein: CASSIGTGGANGYTF.

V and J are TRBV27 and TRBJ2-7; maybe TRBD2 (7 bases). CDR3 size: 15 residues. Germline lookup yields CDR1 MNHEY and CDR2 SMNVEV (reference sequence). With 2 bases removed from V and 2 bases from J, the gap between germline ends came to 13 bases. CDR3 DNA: TGTGCCAGCAGTTTAGGGGGGGCCTTCCCCTACGAGCAGTACTTC. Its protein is CASSLGGAFPYEQYF.

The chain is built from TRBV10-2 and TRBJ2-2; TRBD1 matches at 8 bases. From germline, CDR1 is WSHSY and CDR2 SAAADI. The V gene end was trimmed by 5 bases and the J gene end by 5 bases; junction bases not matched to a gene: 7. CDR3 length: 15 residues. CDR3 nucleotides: TGCGCCAGCAGTCTCCCAGGGGGCCGAACCGGGGAGCTGTTTTTT. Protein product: CASSLPGGRTGELFF.

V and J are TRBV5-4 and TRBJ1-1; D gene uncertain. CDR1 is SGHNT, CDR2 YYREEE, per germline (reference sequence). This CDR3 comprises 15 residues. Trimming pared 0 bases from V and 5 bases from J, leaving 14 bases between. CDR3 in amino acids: CASSLEAHPGTEAFF. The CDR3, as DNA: TGTGCCAGCAGCTTGGAAGCACACCCGGGGACTGAAGCTTTCTTT.

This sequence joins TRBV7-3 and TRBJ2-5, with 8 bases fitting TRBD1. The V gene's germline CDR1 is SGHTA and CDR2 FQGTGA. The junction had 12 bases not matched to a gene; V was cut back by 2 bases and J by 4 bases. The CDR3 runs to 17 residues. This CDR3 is CASSLRVAGGLGETQYF. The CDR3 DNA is TGTGCCAGCAGCTTACGAGTTGCAGGGGGCCTTGGAGAGACCCAGTACTTC.

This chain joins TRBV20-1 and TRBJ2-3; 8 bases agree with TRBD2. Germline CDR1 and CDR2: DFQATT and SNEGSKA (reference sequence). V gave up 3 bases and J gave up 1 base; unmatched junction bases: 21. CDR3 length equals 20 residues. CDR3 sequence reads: CSASSGFGSRGGRGTDTQYF. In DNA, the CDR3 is TGCAGTGCTAGTTCGGGTTTTGGGAGCCGGGGGGGGAGGGGCACAGATACGCAGTATTTT.

The CDR3 coding sequence is TGCGCCAGCAGCCAAGCCGCGACTAGCGGGGACCAAGAGACCCAGTACTTC. This sequence encodes CASSQAATSGDQETQYF. J is TRBJ2-5 and V is TRBV4-1; 11 bases match TRBD2. The germline CDR1 and CDR2 sequences are MGHRA and YSYEKL. The CDR3 loop spans 17 amino acids. V shed 1 base and J 0 bases; nucleotides not matched to a gene: 4.

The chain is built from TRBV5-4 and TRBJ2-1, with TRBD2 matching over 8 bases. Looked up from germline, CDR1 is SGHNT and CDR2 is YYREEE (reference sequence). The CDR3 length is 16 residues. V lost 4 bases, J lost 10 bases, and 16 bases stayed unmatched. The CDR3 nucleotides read TGTGCCAGCAGCCCAGACGGACTAGCCGGCCACCAGGAGCAGTTCTTC. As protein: CASSPDGLAGHQEQFF.

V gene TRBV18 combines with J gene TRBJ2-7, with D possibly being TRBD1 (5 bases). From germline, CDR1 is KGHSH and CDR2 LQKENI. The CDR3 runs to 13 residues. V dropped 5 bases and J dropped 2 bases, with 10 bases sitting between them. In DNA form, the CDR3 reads TGTGCCAGCTCAGGCGACAGCCCCTACGAGCAGTACTTC. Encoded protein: CASSGDSPYEQYF.

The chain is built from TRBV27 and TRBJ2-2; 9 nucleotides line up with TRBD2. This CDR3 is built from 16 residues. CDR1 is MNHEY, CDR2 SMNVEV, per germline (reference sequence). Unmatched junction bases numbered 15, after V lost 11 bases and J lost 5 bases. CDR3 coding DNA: TGTGCCTCCCGTTGGGGACTAGCATCTGGGACCGGGGAGCTGTTTTTT. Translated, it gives CASRWGLASGTGELFF.

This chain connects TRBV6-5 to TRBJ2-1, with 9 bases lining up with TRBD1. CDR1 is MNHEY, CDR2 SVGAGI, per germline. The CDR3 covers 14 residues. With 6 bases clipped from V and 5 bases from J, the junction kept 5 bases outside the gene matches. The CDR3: CASSPGDRDNEQFF. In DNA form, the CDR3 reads TGTGCCAGCAGCCCGGGGGACAGGGACAATGAGCAGTTCTTC.

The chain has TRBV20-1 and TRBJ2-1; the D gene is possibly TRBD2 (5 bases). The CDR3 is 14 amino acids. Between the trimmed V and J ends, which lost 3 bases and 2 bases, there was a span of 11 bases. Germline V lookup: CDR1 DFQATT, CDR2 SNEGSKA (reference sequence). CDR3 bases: TGCAGTGCTAGTCGGGATAGTACCTACAATGAGCAGTTCTTC. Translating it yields CSASRDSTYNEQFF.

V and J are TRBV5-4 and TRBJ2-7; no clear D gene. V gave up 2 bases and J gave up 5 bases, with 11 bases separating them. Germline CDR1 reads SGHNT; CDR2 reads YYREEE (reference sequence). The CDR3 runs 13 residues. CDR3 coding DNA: TGTGCCAGCAGCTTTTTAGGCGGCGACGAGCAGTACTTC. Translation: CASSFLGGDEQYF.

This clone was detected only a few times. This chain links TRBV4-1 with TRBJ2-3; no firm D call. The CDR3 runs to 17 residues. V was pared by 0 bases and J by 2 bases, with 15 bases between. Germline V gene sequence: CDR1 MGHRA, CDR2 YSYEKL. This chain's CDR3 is CASSQDLRVSNTDTQYF. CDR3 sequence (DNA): TGCGCCAGCAGCCAAGATCTGCGAGTCTCTAACACAGATACGCAGTATTTT.

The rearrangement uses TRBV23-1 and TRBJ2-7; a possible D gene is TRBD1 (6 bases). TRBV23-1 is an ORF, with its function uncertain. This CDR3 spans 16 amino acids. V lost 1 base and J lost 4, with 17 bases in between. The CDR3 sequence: CASSQWVQGKYYEQYF. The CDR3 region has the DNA TGCGCCAGCAGTCAATGGGTACAGGGCAAGTATTACGAGCAGTACTTC.

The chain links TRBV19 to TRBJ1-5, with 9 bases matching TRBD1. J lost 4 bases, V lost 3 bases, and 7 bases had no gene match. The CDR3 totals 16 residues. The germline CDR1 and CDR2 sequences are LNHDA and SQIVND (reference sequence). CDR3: CASSISGTGRNQPQHF. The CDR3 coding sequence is TGTGCCAGTAGTATTAGCGGGACAGGGCGGAATCAGCCCCAGCATTTT.

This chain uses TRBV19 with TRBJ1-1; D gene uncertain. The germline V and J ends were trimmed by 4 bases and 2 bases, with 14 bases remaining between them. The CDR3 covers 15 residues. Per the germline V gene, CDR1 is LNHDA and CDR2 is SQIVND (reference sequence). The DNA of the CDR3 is TGTGCCAGTAGTAGGCCCCGCGGCCGTAACACTGAAGCTTTCTTT. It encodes CASSRPRGRNTEAFF. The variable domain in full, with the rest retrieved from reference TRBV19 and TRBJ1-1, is DGGITQSPKYLFRKEGQNVTLSCEQNLNHDAMYWYRQDPGQGLRLIYYSQIVNDFQKGDIAEGYSVSREKKESFPLTVTSAQKNPTAFYLCASSRPRGRNTEAFFGQGTRLTVV.

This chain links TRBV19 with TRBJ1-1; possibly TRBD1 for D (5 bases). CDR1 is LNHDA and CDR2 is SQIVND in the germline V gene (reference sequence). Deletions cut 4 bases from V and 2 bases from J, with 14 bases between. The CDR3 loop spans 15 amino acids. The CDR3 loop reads CASSTTARKNTEAFF. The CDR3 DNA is TGTGCCAGTAGTACGACAGCGAGAAAAAACACTGAAGCTTTCTTT.

Written as DNA, the CDR3 is TGCGCCAGCAGCTTGGCCTCGGGGGGCATGACTGAAGCTTTCTTT. Protein product: CASSLASGGMTEAFF. The genes are TRBV5-1 and TRBJ1-1, with D perhaps TRBD1 (6 bases). The CDR3 runs 15 residues. V lost 0 bases, J lost 5 bases, and 14 bases lay in between. CDR1 SGHRS and CDR2 YFSETQ come from the germline V gene.

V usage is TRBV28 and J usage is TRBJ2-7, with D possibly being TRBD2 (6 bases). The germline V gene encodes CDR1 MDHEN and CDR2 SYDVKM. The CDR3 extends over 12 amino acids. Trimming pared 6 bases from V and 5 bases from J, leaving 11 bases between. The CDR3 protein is CASSSGVHEQYF. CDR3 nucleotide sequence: TGTGCCAGCAGCTCGGGGGTCCACGAGCAGTACTTC.

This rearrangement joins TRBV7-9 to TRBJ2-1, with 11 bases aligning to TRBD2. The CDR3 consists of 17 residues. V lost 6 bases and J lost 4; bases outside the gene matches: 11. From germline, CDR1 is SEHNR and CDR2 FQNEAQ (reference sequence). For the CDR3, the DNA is TGTGCCAGCAGGGCAAGGATGGGACTAGCGGAGTACAATGAGCAGTTCTTC. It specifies CASRARMGLAEYNEQFF.

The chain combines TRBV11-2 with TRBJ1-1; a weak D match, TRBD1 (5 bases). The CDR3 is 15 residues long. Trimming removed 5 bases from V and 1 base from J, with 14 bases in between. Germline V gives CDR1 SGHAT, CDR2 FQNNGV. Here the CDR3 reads CASSMGGSANTEAFF. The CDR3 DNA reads TGTGCCAGCAGCATGGGGGGAAGTGCGAACACTGAAGCTTTCTTT.